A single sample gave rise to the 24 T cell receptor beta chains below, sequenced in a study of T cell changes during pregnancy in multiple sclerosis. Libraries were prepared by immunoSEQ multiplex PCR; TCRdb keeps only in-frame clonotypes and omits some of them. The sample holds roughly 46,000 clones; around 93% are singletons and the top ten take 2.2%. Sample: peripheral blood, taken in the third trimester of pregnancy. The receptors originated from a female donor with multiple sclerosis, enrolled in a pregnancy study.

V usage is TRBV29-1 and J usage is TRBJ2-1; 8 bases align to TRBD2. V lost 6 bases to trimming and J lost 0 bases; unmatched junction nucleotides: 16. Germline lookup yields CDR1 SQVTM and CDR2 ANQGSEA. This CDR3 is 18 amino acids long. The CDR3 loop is CSVDPPSGSSSSYNEQFF. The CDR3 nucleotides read TGCAGCGTCGACCCGCCTAGCGGGTCAAGTAGCTCCTACAATGAGCAGTTCTTC.

CDR3 sequence: CASSLRGSGRVTDTQYF. The CDR3 nucleotides are TGTGCCAGCAGCTTACGAGGTAGCGGGAGGGTAACAGATACGCAGTATTTT. The chain combines TRBV11-2 with TRBJ2-3; 11 nucleotides align to TRBD2. Germline V lookup: CDR1 SGHAT, CDR2 FQNNGV. V lost 2 bases to trimming and J lost 3 bases; unmatched junction nucleotides: 7. There are 17 residues in the CDR3.

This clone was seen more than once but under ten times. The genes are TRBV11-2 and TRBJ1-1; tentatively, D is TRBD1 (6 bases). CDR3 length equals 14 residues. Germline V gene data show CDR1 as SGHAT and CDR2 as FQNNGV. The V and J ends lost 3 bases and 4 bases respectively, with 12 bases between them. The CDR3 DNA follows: TGTGCCAGCAGCTTGAACAGGGTAGCCACTGAAGCTTTCTTT. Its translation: CASSLNRVATEAFF.

This CDR3 is CASSQDRFPGVSGYTF. CDR3 DNA sequence: TGCGCCAGCAGCCAAGATAGGTTCCCAGGGGTCTCTGGCTACACCTTC. This chain joins TRBV4-1 and TRBJ1-2; D might be TRBD1 (6 bases). V lost 0 bases to trimming and J lost 7 bases, with 18 bases between them. This CDR3 comprises 16 residues. CDR1 and CDR2 (germline): MGHRA, YSYEKL.

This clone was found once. DNA of the CDR3: TGTGCCTGGCAAAGCGGGAGTCCGATGGGTGAGCAGTTCTTC. This gives the protein CAWQSGSPMGEQFF. J is TRBJ2-1 and V is TRBV30; 8 bases line up with TRBD2. Looked up from germline, CDR1 is GTSNPN and CDR2 is SVGIG (reference sequence). The CDR3 totals 14 residues. The V gene end was trimmed by 5 bases and the J gene end by 9 bases; junction bases not matched to a gene: 12.

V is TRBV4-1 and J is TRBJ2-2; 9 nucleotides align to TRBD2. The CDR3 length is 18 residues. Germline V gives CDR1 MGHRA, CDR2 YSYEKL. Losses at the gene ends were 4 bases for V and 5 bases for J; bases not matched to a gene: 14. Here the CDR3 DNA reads TGCGCCAGCAGCCTCGAAGGTAGCGGGAGATGGCAAACCGGGGAGCTGTTTTTT. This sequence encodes CASSLEGSGRWQTGELFF.

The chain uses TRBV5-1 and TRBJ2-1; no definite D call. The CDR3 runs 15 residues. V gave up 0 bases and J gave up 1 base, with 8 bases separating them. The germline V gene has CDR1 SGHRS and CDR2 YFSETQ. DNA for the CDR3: TGCGCCAGCAGCTTGGACGCGACATCCTACAATGAGCAGTTCTTC. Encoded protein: CASSLDATSYNEQFF.

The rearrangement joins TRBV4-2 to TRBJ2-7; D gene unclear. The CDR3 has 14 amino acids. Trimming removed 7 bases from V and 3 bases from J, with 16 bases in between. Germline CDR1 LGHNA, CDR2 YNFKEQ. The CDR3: CASKAEYSSYEQYF. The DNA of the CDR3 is TGTGCCAGCAAGGCTGAGTACTCTAGCTACGAGCAGTACTTC.

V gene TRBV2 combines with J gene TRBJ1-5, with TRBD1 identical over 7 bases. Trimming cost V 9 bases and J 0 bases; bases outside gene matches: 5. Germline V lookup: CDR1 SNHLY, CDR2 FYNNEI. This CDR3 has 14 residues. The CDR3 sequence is CASGRTGSNQPQHF. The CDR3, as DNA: TGTGCCAGTGGCAGGACAGGTAGCAATCAGCCCCAGCATTTT.

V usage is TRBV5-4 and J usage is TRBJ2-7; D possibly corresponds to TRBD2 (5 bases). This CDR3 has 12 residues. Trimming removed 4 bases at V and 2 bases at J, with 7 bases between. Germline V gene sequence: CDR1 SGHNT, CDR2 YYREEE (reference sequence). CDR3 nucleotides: TGTGCCAGCAGCCGGGGAACCTACGAGCAGTACTTC. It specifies CASSRGTYEQYF.

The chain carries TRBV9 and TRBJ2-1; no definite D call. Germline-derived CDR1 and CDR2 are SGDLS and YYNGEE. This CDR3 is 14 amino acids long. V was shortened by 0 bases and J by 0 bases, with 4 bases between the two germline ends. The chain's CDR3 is CASSVDSSYNEQFF. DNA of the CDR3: TGTGCCAGCAGCGTAGATAGCTCCTACAATGAGCAGTTCTTC.

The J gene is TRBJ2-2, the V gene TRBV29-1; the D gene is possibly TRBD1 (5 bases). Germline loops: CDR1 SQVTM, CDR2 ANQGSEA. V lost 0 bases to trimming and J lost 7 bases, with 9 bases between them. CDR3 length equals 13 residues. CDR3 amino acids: CSVEDIGVGELFF. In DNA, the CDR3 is TGCAGCGTTGAAGATATAGGGGTCGGGGAGCTGTTTTTT.

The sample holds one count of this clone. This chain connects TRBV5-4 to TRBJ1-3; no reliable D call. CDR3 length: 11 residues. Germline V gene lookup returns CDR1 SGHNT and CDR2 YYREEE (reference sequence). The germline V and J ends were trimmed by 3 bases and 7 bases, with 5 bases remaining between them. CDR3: CASSSTNTIYF. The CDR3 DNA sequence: TGTGCCAGCAGCTCTACGAACACCATATATTTT.

CDR3: CASSWTSGSPEQYF. As DNA, the CDR3 is TGTGCCAGCAGCTGGACTAGCGGGAGCCCCGAGCAGTACTTC. This chain uses TRBV7-9 with TRBJ2-7; 13 bases are a match to TRBD2. With V trimmed by 4 bases and J by 6 bases, 3 bases remained unmatched. CDR1 and CDR2 (germline): SEHNR, FQNEAQ (reference sequence). The CDR3 is 14 residues long.

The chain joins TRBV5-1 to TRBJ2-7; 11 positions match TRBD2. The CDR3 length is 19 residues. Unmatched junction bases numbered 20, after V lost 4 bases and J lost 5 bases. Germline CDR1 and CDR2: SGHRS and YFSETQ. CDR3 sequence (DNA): TGCGCCAGCAGCCGATTAGCGGGAGGGCCGAGCACTTATGGGAACGAGCAGTACTTC. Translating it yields CASSRLAGGPSTYGNEQYF.

In DNA, the CDR3 is TGTGCCAGCAGCTGGGAGACAGGGAAAGGCCAGCCCCAGCATTTT. Encoded protein: CASSWETGKGQPQHF. The chain recombines TRBV5-5 with TRBJ1-5; 7 bases line up with TRBD1. Trimming cost V 3 bases and J 7 bases; bases outside gene matches: 10. This CDR3 is 15 amino acids long. Germline V gives CDR1 SGHKS, CDR2 YYEKEE (reference sequence). Variable domain in full (rest from reference TRBV5-5 and TRBJ1-5): DAGVTQSPTHLIKTRGQQVTLRCSPISGHKSVSWYQQVLGQGPQFIFQYYEKEERGRGNFPDRFSARQFPNYSSELNVNALLLGDSALYLCASSWETGKGQPQHFGDGTRLSIL.

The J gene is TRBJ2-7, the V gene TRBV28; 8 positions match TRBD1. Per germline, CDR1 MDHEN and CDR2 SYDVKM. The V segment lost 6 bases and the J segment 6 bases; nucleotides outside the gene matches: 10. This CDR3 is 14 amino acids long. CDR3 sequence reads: CASRNRQGRVEQYF. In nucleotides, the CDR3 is TGTGCCAGCAGAAACCGACAGGGGCGGGTCGAGCAGTACTTC.

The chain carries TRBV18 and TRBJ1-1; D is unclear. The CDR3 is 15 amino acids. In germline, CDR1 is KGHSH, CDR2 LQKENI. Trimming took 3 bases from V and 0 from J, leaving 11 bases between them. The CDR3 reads CASSPVREMNTEAFF. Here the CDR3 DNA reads TGTGCCAGCTCACCTGTGAGAGAAATGAACACTGAAGCTTTCTTT.

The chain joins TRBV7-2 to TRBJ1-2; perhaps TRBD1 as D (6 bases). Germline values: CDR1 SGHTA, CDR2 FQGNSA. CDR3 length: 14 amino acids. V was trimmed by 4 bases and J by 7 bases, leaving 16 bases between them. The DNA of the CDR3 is TGTGCCAGCAGCTATTCCGGACAGCCGGCTGGCTACACCTTC. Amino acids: CASSYSGQPAGYTF.

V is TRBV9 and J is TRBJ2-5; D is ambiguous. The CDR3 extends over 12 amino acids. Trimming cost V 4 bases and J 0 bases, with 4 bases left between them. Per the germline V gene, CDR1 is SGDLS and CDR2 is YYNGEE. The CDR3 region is CASSSYQETQYF. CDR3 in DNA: TGTGCCAGCAGCTCCTACCAAGAGACCCAGTACTTC.

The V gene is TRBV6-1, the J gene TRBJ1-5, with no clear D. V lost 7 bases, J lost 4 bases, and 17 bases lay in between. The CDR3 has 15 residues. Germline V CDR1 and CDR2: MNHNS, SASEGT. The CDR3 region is CASILTGGVNQPQHF. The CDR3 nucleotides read TGTGCCAGCATTTTGACTGGCGGGGTTAATCAGCCCCAGCATTTT.

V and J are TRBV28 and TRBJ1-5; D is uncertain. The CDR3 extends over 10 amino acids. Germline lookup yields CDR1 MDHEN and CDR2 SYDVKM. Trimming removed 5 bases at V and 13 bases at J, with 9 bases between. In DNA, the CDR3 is TGTGCCAGCAGTCGGAGGGTTCAGCATTTT. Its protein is CASSRRVQHF.

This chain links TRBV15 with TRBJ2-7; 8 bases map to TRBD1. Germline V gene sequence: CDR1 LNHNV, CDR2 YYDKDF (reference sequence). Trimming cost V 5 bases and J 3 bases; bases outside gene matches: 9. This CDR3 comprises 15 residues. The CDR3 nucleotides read TGTGCCACCAGCTCTCCCGGGACAGGACTCTACGAGCAGTACTTC. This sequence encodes CATSSPGTGLYEQYF.

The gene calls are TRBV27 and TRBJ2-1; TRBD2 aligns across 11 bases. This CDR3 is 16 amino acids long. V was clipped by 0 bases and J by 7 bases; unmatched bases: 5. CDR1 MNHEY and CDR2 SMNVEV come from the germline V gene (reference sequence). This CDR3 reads CASSLSTSGVFNEQFF. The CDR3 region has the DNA TGTGCCAGCAGTTTATCGACTAGCGGGGTTTTTAATGAGCAGTTCTTC.